This paragraph covers one T cell receptor beta chain sequence. This entry belongs to a study of Ad26.COV2.S vaccination and SARS-CoV-2 variants. The data were produced by immunoSEQ multiplex PCR, yet TCRdb's version contains in-frame clones alone and is incomplete. The repertoire has approximately 400,000 clones, about 80% of them found once; the top ten carry about 8%. Indicated treatment: about 20 received Ad26.COV2.S at low or high dose, single or two shots; about 5 received placebo; per-sample allocation not given. Samples were taken on day 63 after the first vaccine or placebo injection. CDR1 and CDR2 (germline): SGHKS, YYEKEE (reference sequence). Between the trimmed V and J ends, which lost 6 bases and 0 bases, there was a span of 10 bases. The CDR3 consists of 15 residues.

The gene calls are TRBV5-5 and TRBJ2-6; D is unresolved. The TCR sequence derives from a person between 18 and 59 years old who received the Ad26.COV2.S COVID-19 vaccine or a placebo. The sample was peripheral blood, taken in a trial of Ad26.COV2.S vaccine versus placebo. CDR3 loop: CASTPSGSGANVLTF. The CDR3 DNA reads as TGTGCCAGCACCCCCTCCGGCTCTGGGGCCAACGTCCTGACTTTC.